The entry below gives a single T cell receptor beta chain sequence along with its context. The antigen is undetermined. Alopecia areata patients gave lesional scalp punch biopsies and peripheral blood samples. The sample is drawn from a study of CD8+ T cells in alopecia areata. General study points: Between patients, shared TCR sequences were less clear than in mice. This was possibly due in part to HLA diversity in the patient population. Higher clonality and more expanded CD8+ clones appeared in lesional than normal scalp. The study also sequences resident alphabeta T cells of normal skin in scalp samples.

Following RNA extraction, reverse transcription yielded cDNA that acted as the sequencing template. TCRdb's copy holds only in-frame clones and misses some; the assay was immunoSEQ multiplex PCR. This table has 23,000 or so clones, approximately 52% appearing once. This CDR3 is 15 amino acids long. Germline CDR1 is MGHRA and CDR2 is YSYEKL. V shed 1 base and J 4 bases; nucleotides not matched to a gene: 4. Sequencing used NKG2D-high CD8+ T cells sorted from blood. The chain employs TRBV4-1 and TRBJ2-5, with 9 bases fitting TRBD2. The receptor was isolated from a human donor with alopecia areata. The CDR3 loop reads CASSQVAGVSETQYF. The DNA of the CDR3 is TGCGCCAGCAGCCAAGTAGCGGGAGTTTCAGAGACCCAGTACTTC.